This T cell receptor (beta chain) was recovered during a study of T-cell reconstitution after alpha-beta-depleted transplantation in children. General observations from the study: Surviving recipient T cells and thymic progenitors produced the high day-60 TCRbeta diversity seen in some patients. Most T-cell counts and diversity one year after the transplant came from T cells that were newly produced. Where alpha-beta T cells came from about two months after transplant was reportedly several hundred expanded graft clones.

Preparation of the TCRbeta library used unique molecular identifiers. TCRdb independently ran MiXCR on the PCR reads; one entry per CDR3 protein. The sample records approximately 650,000 distinct CDR3 sequences, less than 15% being singletons. The V gene end was trimmed by 3 bases and the J gene end by 5 bases; junction bases not matched to a gene: 22. This CDR3 is built from 20 residues. The germline CDR1 and CDR2 sequences are MGHRA and YSYEKL. This clonotype occurred many times. Antigen unknown. The source of this sequence is a girl aged 2 to 10 with congenital amegakaryocytic thrombocytopenia, due to receive a stem cell transplant. The chain carries TRBV4-1 and TRBJ2-5, with 9 nucleotides matching TRBD2. Sequenced here: PBMCs, sampled before TCRalphabeta/CD19-depleted stem cell transplant. The DNA for the CDR3 is TGCGCCAGCAGCCAGGACACGACCGTAGCGGGAGTATTTTGGCTGGAGACCCAGTACTTC. It is translated as CASSQDTTVAGVFWLETQYF.